The rows below give T cell receptor beta chains drawn from one sample of a study of T cell changes during pregnancy in multiple sclerosis. Clones were sequenced by immunoSEQ multiplex PCR, and TCRdb holds only the in-frame ones, with some missing. The profile shows about 34,000 clones, roughly 90% of them singletons. The specimen comprised CD8+ T cells from peripheral blood mononuclear cells, sampled in the third trimester of pregnancy. These TCRs come from a female donor with multiple sclerosis, enrolled in a pregnancy study. CDR3s leave out the opening cysteine and the closing phenylalanine or tryptophan. Fields, in order: CDR3 protein, V gene, J gene.

CDR3: ASSIPGQVYGYT
V: TRBV19
J: TRBJ1-2

CDR3: ASSLVDSRNTEAF
V: TRBV11-2
J: TRBJ1-1

CDR3: ASSLTGEEGYT
V: TRBV7-6
J: TRBJ1-2

CDR3: ASSIVGGGDTEAF
V: TRBV19
J: TRBJ1-1

CDR3: ASKAGTGENLEQF
V: TRBV6-6
J: TRBJ2-1

CDR3: ASSLGQLNEKLF
V: TRBV27
J: TRBJ1-4

CDR3: ASGPGGLGSGYT
V: TRBV9
J: TRBJ1-2

CDR3: ASSLDRRGEKLF
V: TRBV27
J: TRBJ1-4

CDR3: ASSSGAGPYEAF
V: TRBV4-1
J: TRBJ1-1

CDR3: ASSPPAGWQGDGAF
V: TRBV9
J: TRBJ1-1

CDR3: ASSPKGRVIRDFSNIWDEQY
V: TRBV21-1
J: TRBJ2-7

CDR3: ASSVATGRSYEQY
V: TRBV9
J: TRBJ2-7

CDR3: ASSSSGTGWGEQY
V: TRBV11-2
J: TRBJ2-7

CDR3: ASSSTGIYEQY
V: TRBV27
J: TRBJ2-7

CDR3: ASSLGGGGGALAYEQY
V: TRBV7-2
J: TRBJ2-7